This T cell receptor (beta chain) was observed in a study of blood T cell repertoires in COVID-19. The ends lost 1 base at V and 2 bases at J; junction bases unmatched: 6. The CDR3 sequence is 16 residues long. CDR1 and CDR2 from the germline V gene are SGHRS and YFSETQ. The data were produced by immunoSEQ multiplex PCR, yet TCRdb's version contains in-frame clones alone and is incomplete. In the table there are 320,000 or so clones, around 90% of which are singletons. The receptor comes from a man aged 25-45 years who had recovered from COVID-19. The sequenced sample consisted of PBMCs or T cells enriched from blood (not recorded which). J is TRBJ2-3 and V is TRBV5-1, with 8 bases fitting TRBD1. CDR3 nucleotide sequence: TGCGCCAGCAGCTTGCCAGGGGGCGCCCTCACAGATACGCAGTATTTT. It yields the protein CASSLPGGALTDTQYF.